This T cell receptor beta chain comes out of a study of chemoradiotherapy in HPV16-positive cancers. Across the study: A couple of HPV16-positive patients' cells yielded candidate HPV-specific clones and common motifs.

Points on this clone: The antigen remains unidentified. The junction departs from the called germline gene at one end, perhaps through a read error.

CDR3 size: 12 residues. Germline V lookup: CDR1 GTSNPN, CDR2 SVGIG (reference sequence). Sequenced by immunoSEQ multiplex PCR; TCRdb stores in-frame clones only, minus some. The sample shows several thousand clones, around 78% of them seen only once. Overall study findings and caveats: HPV-responsive T-cell expansion during chemoradiotherapy was linked to improved recurrence-free survival in HPV16-positive patients. HPV-specific T cells were functionally defined from only two HPV16-positive patients. Candidate HPV-specific clones and E7-related TCR motifs grew in tumor during treatment.

The TCR sequence derives from a human donor with HPV-associated anogenital cancer. The biological material was taken from a patient who underwent chemoradiotherapy. The rearrangement links TRBV30 to TRBJ2-3; TRBD1 is a possible D gene (6 bases). The CDR3 loop is CAWSVATGGRAF. CDR3 sequence (DNA): TGTGCCTGGAGTGTAGCCACTGGGGGCCGGGCTTTT.